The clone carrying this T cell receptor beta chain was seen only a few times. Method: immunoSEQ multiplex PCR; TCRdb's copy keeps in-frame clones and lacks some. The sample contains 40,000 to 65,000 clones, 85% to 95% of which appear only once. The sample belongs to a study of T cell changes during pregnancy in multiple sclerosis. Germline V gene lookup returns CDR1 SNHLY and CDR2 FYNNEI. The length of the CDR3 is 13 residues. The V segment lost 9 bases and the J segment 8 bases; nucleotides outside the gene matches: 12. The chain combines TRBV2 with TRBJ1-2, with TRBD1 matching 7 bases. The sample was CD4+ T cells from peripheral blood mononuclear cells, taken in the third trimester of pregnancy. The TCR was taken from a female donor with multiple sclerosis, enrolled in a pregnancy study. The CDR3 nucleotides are TGTGCCAGGGGGCACAGGGGTTTAGGGGGCTACACCTTC. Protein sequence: CARGHRGLGGYTF.